This TCR beta chain stems from a study of cytomegalovirus exposure and HLA in healthy donors. This CDR3 spans 17 amino acids. The germline V gene encodes CDR1 SGHRS and CDR2 YFSETQ. Germline trimming cut 7 bases from V and 0 bases from J; bases unmatched to any gene: 13. It was with 60 Vbeta and 13 Jbeta primers that the PCR ran. Sequencing used immunoSEQ multiplex PCR; TCRdb keeps in-frame clones, though not all of them. The table lists over 80,000 clones, roughly four fifths of them singletons. Material: PBMCs. This sequence was found in a middle-aged man in good health and CMV-seronegative. This sequence joins TRBV5-1 and TRBJ2-3; 8 nucleotides align to TRBD2. Here the CDR3 reads CASAPWRGATSTDTQYF. The DNA of the CDR3 is TGCGCCAGCGCCCCGTGGCGGGGGGCCACTAGCACAGATACGCAGTATTTT.